Presented here are 5 T cell receptor beta chains from one specimen sequenced in a study of T cell responses to AZD1222 COVID-19 vaccine. Clones were read by immunoSEQ multiplex PCR, and TCRdb kept only the in-frame ones, dropping some. The sample consists of tens of thousands of clones, roughly 89% of them appearing once. The sequencing used peripheral blood, collected on day 0 of MenACWY control vaccination. The receptor set was obtained from an adult in good health.

The chain recombines TRBV12-5 with TRBJ1-1; D unclear. This CDR3 contains 15 residues. V shed 0 bases and J shed 4 bases, with 12 bases lying between them. CDR1 is LGHNT, CDR2 FRNRAP, per germline. The CDR3 nucleotides are TGTGCTAGTGGTTTGGTCGTCGGAGGCTTCACTGAAGCTTTCTTT. Translated, it gives CASGLVVGGFTEAFF.

This rearrangement joins TRBV7-9 to TRBJ2-7; no firm D call. The CDR3 is 12 amino acids. Deletions cut 5 bases from V and 4 bases from J, with 9 bases between. The germline CDR1 and CDR2 sequences are SEHNR and FQNEAQ (reference sequence). CDR3 DNA sequence: TGTGCCAGCAGCCGTTCGCTATACGAGCAGTACTTC. This codes for CASSRSLYEQYF.

This chain uses TRBV5-1 with TRBJ1-4; possible D gene TRBD1, 5 bases. V lost 4 bases and J 1 base, leaving 8 bases between the germline ends. CDR1 is SGHRS and CDR2 is YFSETQ in the germline V gene. This CDR3 is 14 amino acids long. Here the CDR3 reads CASSGGGTNEKLFF. The DNA of the CDR3 is TGCGCCAGCAGCGGTGGGGGAACTAATGAAAAACTGTTTTTT.

The rearrangement uses TRBV4-1 and TRBJ2-7; 7 bases are shared with TRBD1. The J segment lost 9 bases and the V segment lost 4 bases, leaving 15 bases of the junction unmatched. This CDR3 comprises 15 residues. The germline gives CDR1 MGHRA, CDR2 YSYEKL. The CDR3 nucleotides read TGCGCCAGCAGCCTCGACAGGGACCCCGAGGAGCGGCAGTACTTC. Its translation: CASSLDRDPEERQYF.

The rearrangement links TRBV19 to TRBJ2-7; D is possibly TRBD1 (5 bases). Trimming took off 9 bases at V and 0 bases at J, with 12 bases between the two ends. Germline lookup yields CDR1 LNHDA and CDR2 SQIVND (reference sequence). CDR3 size: 13 residues. The CDR3 spells CASRDTTSYEQYF. The CDR3 DNA reads TGTGCCAGCAGGGATACCACCTCCTACGAGCAGTACTTC.